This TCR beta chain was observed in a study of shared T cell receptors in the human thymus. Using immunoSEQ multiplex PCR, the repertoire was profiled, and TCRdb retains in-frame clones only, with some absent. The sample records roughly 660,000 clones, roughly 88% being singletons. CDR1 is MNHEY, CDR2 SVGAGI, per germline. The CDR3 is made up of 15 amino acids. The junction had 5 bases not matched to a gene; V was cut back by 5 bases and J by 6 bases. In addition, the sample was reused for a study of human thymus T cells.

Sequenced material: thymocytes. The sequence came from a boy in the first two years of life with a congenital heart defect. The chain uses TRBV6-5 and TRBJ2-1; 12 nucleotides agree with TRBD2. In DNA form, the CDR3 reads TGTGCCAGCAGTCTGCTAGCGGGAGGGCCCAATGAGCAGTTCTTC. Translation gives CASSLLAGGPNEQFF.